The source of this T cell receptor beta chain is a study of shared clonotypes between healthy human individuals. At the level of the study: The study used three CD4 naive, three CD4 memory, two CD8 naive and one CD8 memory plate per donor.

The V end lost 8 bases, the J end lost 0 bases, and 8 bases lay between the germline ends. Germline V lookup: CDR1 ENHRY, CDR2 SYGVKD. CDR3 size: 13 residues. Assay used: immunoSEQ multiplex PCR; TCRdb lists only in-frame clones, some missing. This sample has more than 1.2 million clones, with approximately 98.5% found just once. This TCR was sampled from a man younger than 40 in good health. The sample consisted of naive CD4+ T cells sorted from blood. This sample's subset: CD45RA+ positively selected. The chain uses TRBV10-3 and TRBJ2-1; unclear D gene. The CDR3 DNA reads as TGTGCCATCGGTGGTGACTCCTACAATGAGCAGTTCTTC. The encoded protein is CAIGGDSYNEQFF.